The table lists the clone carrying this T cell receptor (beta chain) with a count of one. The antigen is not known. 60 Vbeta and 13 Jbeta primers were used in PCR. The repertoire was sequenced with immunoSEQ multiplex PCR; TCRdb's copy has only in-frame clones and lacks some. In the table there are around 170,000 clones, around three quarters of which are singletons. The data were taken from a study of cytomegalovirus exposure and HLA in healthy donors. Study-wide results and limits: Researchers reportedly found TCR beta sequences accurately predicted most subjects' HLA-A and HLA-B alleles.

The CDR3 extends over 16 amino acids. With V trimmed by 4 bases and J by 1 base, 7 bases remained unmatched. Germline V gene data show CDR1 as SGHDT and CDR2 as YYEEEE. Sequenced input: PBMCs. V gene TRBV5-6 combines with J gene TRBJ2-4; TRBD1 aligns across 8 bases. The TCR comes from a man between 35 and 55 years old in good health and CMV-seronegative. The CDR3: CASSLDRAVAKNIQYF. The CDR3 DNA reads TGTGCCAGCAGCCTGGACAGGGCGGTGGCCAAAAACATTCAGTACTTC.